This T cell receptor beta chain was obtained from a study of blood T cell repertoires in COVID-19. With V trimmed by 1 base and J by 4 bases, 6 bases remained unmatched. The length of the CDR3 is 16 residues. From germline, CDR1 is SGHVS and CDR2 FQNEAQ. Produced via immunoSEQ multiplex PCR; TCRdb's table is partial and in-frame only. Of about 200,000 clones in the sample, roughly 87% are singletons; the top ten hold 7.8%. Sequenced input: peripheral blood. The clonotype was recovered from a woman aged 60-70 years with COVID-19, enrolled during active disease. The chain carries TRBV7-8 and TRBJ2-3; 9 bases fit TRBD2. CDR3: CASSLVGGRVADTQYF. The DNA for the CDR3 is TGTGCCAGCAGCTTAGTTGGCGGGAGGGTAGCAGATACGCAGTATTTT. Together with reference TRBV7-8 and TRBJ2-3, the CDR3 gives the full variable domain: GAGVSQSPRYKVAKRGQDVALRCDPISGHVSLFWYQQALGQGPEFLTYFQNEAQLDKSGLPSDRFFAERPEGSVSTLKIQRTQQEDSAVYLCASSLVGGRVADTQYFGPGTRLTVL.